The 21 T cell receptor beta chains listed next were all sequenced from one sample in a study of blood T cells in healthy people across ages (dated by TCRdb to between 2014 and 2017). To prepare the library, 5' RACE was applied. A second roughly 6 to 11 cycle PCR used a sample-barcoded 5' primer and a J-beta primer mix. The raw public reads went through TCRdb reprocessing: fastp at Q25, MiXCR clone calling, in-frame beta chains kept. Entries are consolidated by CDR3 protein sequence, retaining the most common genes and DNA. In this sample the table shows fewer than 2 million distinct CDR3 sequences, 39% of which occur a single time. About 23% of the sample is in the top ten clones. Sequencing used blood. Receptors were obtained from a human donor in good health.

This sequence joins TRBV24-1 and TRBJ2-4; a possible D gene is TRBD2 (5 bases). The CDR3 length is 13 residues. Trimming took 8 bases from V and 13 from J, leaving 20 bases between them. Germline V gene data show CDR1 as KGHDR and CDR2 as SFDVKD. CDR3 in DNA: TGTGCCACCACTAGTGGAGCACATGGGGAGCAGTACTTC. Its translation is CATTSGAHGEQYF.

This clonotype was seen only once. V and J are TRBV7-2 and TRBJ2-3; 10 nucleotides agree with TRBD2. This CDR3 comprises 17 residues. The V segment lost 1 base and the J segment 4 bases; nucleotides outside the gene matches: 8. In germline, CDR1 is SGHTA, CDR2 FQGNSA. As DNA, the CDR3 is TGTGCCAGCAGCTTAGTATCTAGCGGGGGTCGGGCAGATACGCAGTATTTT. Its protein is CASSLVSSGGRADTQYF.

In this sample, this clonotype turned up a few times. The chain combines TRBV4-3 with TRBJ2-1, with 9 bases aligning to TRBD1. Trimming cost V 3 bases and J 6 bases; bases outside gene matches: 9. The V gene's germline CDR1 is LGHNA and CDR2 YSLEER. CDR3 size: 16 residues. CDR3 nucleotide sequence: TGCGCCAGCAGCCATACCGGACAGGGGCAGGGCAATGAGCAGTTCTTC. Translated, it gives CASSHTGQGQGNEQFF.

V usage is TRBV5-5 and J usage is TRBJ2-7; TRBD1 aligns across 10 bases. In germline, CDR1 is SGHKS, CDR2 YYEKEE (reference sequence). J was trimmed by 3 bases and V by 3 bases; bases with no gene match: 9. The CDR3 extends over 16 amino acids. The CDR3: CASSSGTGASIYEQYF. CDR3 nucleotide sequence: TGTGCCAGCAGCTCCGGGACAGGGGCCTCCATCTACGAGCAGTACTTC.

The rearrangement joins TRBV7-9 to TRBJ1-6, with D perhaps matching TRBD1 (6 bases). Between the trimmed V and J ends, which lost 3 bases and 8 bases, there was a span of 14 bases. CDR3 length: 15 amino acids. Germline lookup yields CDR1 SEHNR and CDR2 FQNEAQ (reference sequence). The CDR3 protein is CASSFGGSVDSPLHF. The CDR3 DNA reads TGTGCCAGCAGCTTCGGGGGCTCCGTAGATTCACCCCTCCACTTT. The complete variable domain, with remaining parts taken from reference TRBV7-9 and TRBJ1-6, reads DTGVSQNPRHKITKRGQNVTFRCDPISEHNRLYWYRQTLGQGPEFLTYFQNEAQLEKSRLLSDRFSAERPKGSFSTLEIQRTEQGDSAMYLCASSFGGSVDSPLHFGNGTRLTVT.

The sample holds a few counts of this clonotype. The chain combines TRBV15 with TRBJ1-1; a weak D match, TRBD1 (5 bases). The germline V gene has CDR1 LNHNV and CDR2 YYDKDF (reference sequence). This CDR3 comprises 14 residues. V gave up 4 bases and J gave up 4 bases, with 13 bases separating them. DNA for the CDR3: TGTGCCACCAGCACTCTGACGGGGGTCACTGAAGCTTTCTTT. Translated: CATSTLTGVTEAFF.

This chain uses TRBV7-9 with TRBJ2-7, with D hard to call. V was trimmed by 1 base and J by 2 bases, leaving 9 bases between them. CDR1 SEHNR and CDR2 FQNEAQ come from the germline V gene (reference sequence). The CDR3 length is 14 residues. The DNA for the CDR3 is TGTGCCAGCAGCTTAGTCGGCAAGACCTACGAGCAGTACTTC. It is translated as CASSLVGKTYEQYF.

This CDR3 is CASSRDGRGAEAFF. DNA for the CDR3: TGTGCCAGCAGCCGGGACGGACGGGGCGCTGAAGCTTTCTTT. The chain links TRBV11-2 to TRBJ1-1, with D tentatively TRBD1 (5 bases). Germline CDR1 reads SGHAT; CDR2 reads FQNNGV. The CDR3 runs to 14 residues. Between the trimmed V and J ends, which lost 5 bases and 6 bases, there was a span of 16 bases. Drawing the rest from reference TRBV11-2 and TRBJ1-1, the complete variable domain is EAGVAQSPRYKIIEKRQSVAFWCNPISGHATLYWYQQILGQGPKLLIQFQNNGVVDDSQLPKDRFSAERLKGVDSTLKIQPAKLEDSAVYLCASSRDGRGAEAFFGQGTRLTVV.

The chain joins TRBV12-3 or TRBV12-4 to TRBJ2-1; D call uncertain. The length of the CDR3 is 15 residues. With 6 bases removed from V and 0 bases from J, the gap between germline ends came to 12 bases. CDR3 nucleotide sequence: TGTGCCAGCAGCCATATTCCGAGCTCCTACAATGAGCAGTTCTTC. As protein: CASSHIPSSYNEQFF.

The V and J genes are TRBV25-1 and TRBJ2-2; no clear D gene. Germline CDR1 MGHDK, CDR2 SYGVNS. The CDR3 runs 12 residues. V dropped 5 bases and J dropped 6 bases, with 7 bases sitting between them. The CDR3 here is CASSLLAGELFF. For the CDR3, the DNA is TGTGCCAGCAGTTTGCTTGCCGGGGAGCTGTTTTTT.

Only a few counts were recorded for this clonotype. This sequence joins TRBV27 and TRBJ1-6; perhaps TRBD1 as D (6 bases). With 2 bases removed from V and 1 base from J, the gap between germline ends came to 18 bases. The CDR3 sequence is 19 residues long. Germline V gives CDR1 MNHEY, CDR2 SMNVEV (reference sequence). CDR3 region: CASSLGAGDFVSYNSPLHF. The CDR3 DNA sequence: TGTGCCAGCAGTTTAGGGGCAGGGGATTTTGTATCCTATAATTCACCCCTCCACTTT.

V and J are TRBV27 and TRBJ2-1; D unresolved. The CDR3 spans 13 residues. The germline V gene encodes CDR1 MNHEY and CDR2 SMNVEV (reference sequence). Deletions cut 6 bases from V and 5 bases from J, with 11 bases between. CDR3 loop: CASRPNIHNEQFF. CDR3 bases: TGTGCCAGCAGGCCGAACATCCACAATGAGCAGTTCTTC.

A few counts support this clonotype. The chain uses TRBV6-2 or TRBV6-3 and TRBJ2-4; D may be TRBD1 (6 bases). The better agreement between TRBJ2-7 and the DNA end casts doubt on the J call. From germline, CDR1 is MNHEY and CDR2 SVGEGT. The CDR3 contains 14 residues. The CDR3 sequence is CASRQRQVVYEQYF. The CDR3 nucleotides are TGTGCCAGCAGACAGAGACAGGTGGTCTACGAGCAGTACTTC.

The chain combines TRBV6-6 with TRBJ2-7; TRBD1 matches at 9 bases. Trimming removed 4 bases from V and 5 bases from J; junction bases left unmatched: 12. Germline CDR1 and CDR2: MNHNY and SVGAGI (reference sequence). There are 16 residues in the CDR3. The CDR3 sequence: CASSFSGTGNRNEQYF. CDR3 sequence (DNA): TGTGCCAGCAGTTTTTCCGGGACAGGGAACAGAAACGAGCAGTACTTC.

The chain is built from TRBV5-1 and TRBJ1-4; 7 positions agree with TRBD1. Germline V lookup: CDR1 SGHRS, CDR2 YFSETQ. The CDR3 is 17 residues long. V lost 5 bases, J lost 0 bases, and 10 bases stayed unmatched. The CDR3 bases are TGCGCCAGCAGAGGAGGGGGCAGAGGGTCAACTAATGAAAAACTGTTTTTT. Amino acid sequence: CASRGGGRGSTNEKLFF.

For this clonotype: The junction and the germline gene differ at one end; a read error may be behind it. The chain employs TRBV7-2 and TRBJ2-1, with TRBD2 matching over 11 bases. The CDR3 has 15 residues. Germline V gene sequence: CDR1 SGHTA, CDR2 FQGNSA. CDR3 amino acids: CVSTRSSGGFDEQFF. CDR3 bases: TGTGTCAGCACACGATCTAGCGGGGGGTTCGATGAGCAGTTCTTC.

This sequence joins TRBV29-1 and TRBJ2-4; D call uncertain. The J call is uncertain, as TRBJ2-7 better fits the DNA end. The CDR3 length is 11 residues. Germline values: CDR1 SQVTM, CDR2 ANQGSEA. The CDR3 region is CSVRRSNEQYF. The CDR3 DNA sequence: TGCAGCGTTCGTCGCAGCAACGAGCAGTACTTC.

The chain is built from TRBV12-3 or TRBV12-4 and TRBJ1-2, with TRBD1 matching over 9 bases. CDR3 size: 15 residues. V gave up 5 bases and J gave up 1 base; unmatched junction bases: 5. The CDR3 protein is CASSRQGDYNYGYTF. The CDR3, as DNA: TGTGCCAGCAGTCGACAGGGGGATTATAACTATGGCTACACCTTC.

This sequence joins TRBV15 and TRBJ1-5; D perhaps matches TRBD1 (5 bases). V dropped 5 bases and J dropped 2 bases, with 13 bases sitting between them. CDR1 and CDR2 (germline): LNHNV, YYDKDF (reference sequence). The CDR3 is 15 residues long. The CDR3 coding sequence is TGTGCCACCAGCGACGGGGGGTTTGGCAATCAGCCCCAGCATTTT. This translates into CATSDGGFGNQPQHF. The complete variable domain, with remaining parts taken from reference TRBV15 and TRBJ1-5, reads DAMVIQNPRYQVTQFGKPVTLSCSQTLNHNVMYWYQQKSSQAPKLLFHYYDKDFNNEADTPDNFQSRRPNTSFCFLDIRSPGLGDTAMYLCATSDGGFGNQPQHFGDGTRLSIL.

Note on this clonotype: One end of the junction does not line up with germline, which may come from a read error. The CDR3 here is CGVETGRGGYTF. The CDR3 nucleotides read TGCGGCGTCGAGACAGGGAGAGGTGGCTACACCTTC. The V and J genes are TRBV29-1 and TRBJ1-2; TRBD1 aligns across 7 bases. The CDR3 extends over 12 amino acids. Germline CDR1 is SQVTM and CDR2 is ANQGSEA.

In this sample, this clonotype turned up a few times. The junction and the germline gene differ at one end; a read error may be behind it. V gene TRBV4-1 combines with J gene TRBJ1-5, with no clear D. The CDR3 is 13 amino acids. Germline lookup yields CDR1 MGHRA and CDR2 YSYEKL. CDR3 loop: CASSQDGNQPRHF. The CDR3 DNA is TGCGCCAGCAGCCAAGATGGGAATCAGCCCCGGCATTTT.